This TCR beta chain was sequenced in a study of T cells in Graves' hyperthyroidism and ophthalmopathy. The wider study: Peripheral blood sampling occurred at initial diagnosis, before any treatment.

This clonotype was observed a handful of times. Antigen specificity is unknown. Investigators excluded patients with uncontrolled infection, other autoimmune disease, pregnancy or lactation. Findings and limits, study-wide: Prediction of ophthalmopathy progression came a median around 6 months pre-onset. Most clonotypes expanded in thyroid above 0.001 were likewise present in blood.

This CDR3 is built from 15 residues. V lost 2 bases and J lost 5, with 15 bases in between. Germline CDR1 MDHEN, CDR2 SYDVKM. Authors of the study amplified TCR beta CDR3 regions from RNA transcripts. Carried out on the TCR CDR3, a first-round RT-PCR used the HTBI primer set. TCRdb processed the multiplex PCR reads anew with MiXCR; each CDR3 protein has one entry. The top ten clones hold less than 65% of a sample with fewer than 350,000 distinct CDR3 sequences, 18% of them seen once. The sequenced sample was blood. The V call is TRBV28, the J call TRBJ1-2, with D unclear. This clonotype originated in a woman between 50 and 59 years old with Graves' hyperthyroidism. For the CDR3, the DNA is TGTGCCAGCAGTTTACAGAATCCCTTTGGATATGGCTACACCTTC. Its translation is CASSLQNPFGYGYTF.